A selection of T cell receptor beta chains follows, all from one sample in a study of beta chain features in type 1 diabetes. Some clones are missing from TCRdb's copy, which holds only in-frame ones; the method was immunoSEQ multiplex PCR. Of 250,000 to 300,000 clones listed, approximately 24% are singletons. Sequenced input: naive CD4+ T cells from blood. The receptors come from a woman aged 25-40 years with type 1 diabetes. Both conserved end residues are part of each CDR3. A D gene is named only where the DNA matches it firmly. Rows give clone size only sometimes, using once, few, many, or a class for an expanded clone.

clone size,D gene,J gene,V gene,CDR3 DNA,CDR3 protein
NA,TRBD2,TRBJ2-3,TRBV30,TGTGCCTGGCATAGAGGGACTGGCGGGAGAGGGGAAGATACGCAGTATTTT,CAWHRGTGGRGEDTQYF
few,NA,TRBJ2-5,TRBV29-1,TGCAGCGTTGCCGCACGGGAGAGGGAGACCCAGTACTTC,CSVAARERETQYF
few,TRBD1,TRBJ2-1,TRBV4-1,TGCGCCAGCAGCCAAGAAAGGGACAGGATTTACAATGAGCAGTTCTTC,CASSQERDRIYNEQFF
few,TRBD1,TRBJ2-7,TRBV28,TGTGCCAGCACTCCGGGACAGGGGCGGCGGGAGCAGTACTTC,CASTPGQGRREQYF
few,NA,TRBJ1-2,TRBV30,TGTGCCTGGAGTCTCCAGTCCGGCTACACCTTC,CAWSLQSGYTF
NA,TRBD2,TRBJ2-3,TRBV29-1,TGCAGCGTAGCGGGACTAGATTTCAATACGCAGTATTTT,CSVAGLDFNTQYF
NA,NA,TRBJ2-1,TRBV4-1,TGCGCCAGCAGCCAGAACCAGGTGCTCGCCTACAATGAGCAGTTCTTC,CASSQNQVLAYNEQFF
NA,TRBD2,TRBJ2-5,TRBV30,TGTGCCTGGAGTCCTCGAGATAGCGGGAGGCAAGAGACCCAGTACTTC,CAWSPRDSGRQETQYF
few,NA,TRBJ2-5,TRBV30,TGTGCCTGGACTGTACAGTTCCAAGAGACCCAGTACTTC,CAWTVQFQETQYF
NA,NA,TRBJ2-1,TRBV19,TGTGCCAGTAGTATTAACGCGGGCCGCAATGAGCAGTTCTTC,CASSINAGRNEQFF
NA,TRBD1,TRBJ1-2,TRBV7-9,TGTGCCAGCAGCTTAGCGACAGGGGATGGCTACACCTTC,CASSLATGDGYTF
NA,NA,TRBJ2-5,TRBV9,TGTGCCAGCAGCGTAGAAGGCAGGGCGACCCAGTACTTC,CASSVEGRATQYF
NA,TRBD2,TRBJ2-1,TRBV30,TGTGCCTGGACGTCTAGCGGGAGACGCGCCTACAATGAGCAGTTCTTC,CAWTSSGRRAYNEQFF
few,NA,TRBJ2-5,TRBV5-1,TGCGCCAGCAACAGAGACCGGGAGACCCAGTACTTC,CASNRDRETQYF
NA,NA,TRBJ2-5,TRBV11-2,TGTGCCAGCAGCTTAGAGCGAGAGACCCAGTACTTC,CASSLERETQYF
NA,NA,TRBJ2-3,TRBV12-5,TGTGCTAGTGGTTTAGGACAGAGCACAGATACGCAGTATTTT,CASGLGQSTDTQYF
few,NA,TRBJ1-4,TRBV29-1,TGCAGCGTTGAAGCCACCAGTAATGAAAAACTGTTTTTT,CSVEATSNEKLFF
few,NA,TRBJ2-1,TRBV7-3,TGTGCCAGCAGCTTAGCGGGCAGCCTCTACAATGAGCAGTTCTTC,CASSLAGSLYNEQFF
NA,NA,TRBJ2-7,TRBV7-2,TGTGCCAGCAGCTTAAGGGGGGGGACCACTTCCTACGAGCAGTACTTC,CASSLRGGTTSYEQYF
NA,TRBD1,TRBJ2-1,TRBV7-9,TGTGCCAGCAGCCCCCCCGGACAGGGGGTACGGGAGCAGTTCTTC,CASSPPGQGVREQFF
few,TRBD1,TRBJ2-7,TRBV10-3,TGTGCCATCAGTGGGACAGGATTCTACGAGCAGTACTTC,CAISGTGFYEQYF
NA,NA,TRBJ1-2,TRBV6-1,TGTGCCAGCACGCGGTCCACTAACTATGGCTACACCTTC,CASTRSTNYGYTF
few,NA,TRBJ1-2,TRBV19,TGTGCCAGTAGTAACTTTGAGGGCTATGGCTACACCTTC,CASSNFEGYGYTF
few,TRBD2,TRBJ2-3,TRBV4-1,TGCGCCAGCAGCCAAGCCGGACTAGCGGGAGGAGATACGCAGTATTTT,CASSQAGLAGGDTQYF
few,NA,TRBJ1-1,TRBV29-1,TGCAGCGTTGTGCGGGTGAACACTGAAGCTTTCTTT,CSVVRVNTEAFF
NA,NA,TRBJ1-4,TRBV21-1,TGTGCCAGCAGCAACGGGAAGCGGATTAATGAAAAACTGTTTTTT,CASSNGKRINEKLFF
few,TRBD1,TRBJ2-7,TRBV11-1,TGTGCCAGCACCAGCTCCCGACAGGGGGGCGAGCAGTACTTC,CASTSSRQGGEQYF
NA,NA,TRBJ1-2,TRBV14,TGTGCCAGCAGCCAACCCAGACAGGAACTTAACTATGGCTACACCTTC,CASSQPRQELNYGYTF
NA,TRBD1,TRBJ2-7,TRBV18,TGTGCCAGCTCACCGGGACAGGTCTACGAGCAGTACTTC,CASSPGQVYEQYF
NA,NA,TRBJ1-5,TRBV7-2,TGTGCCAGCAGCGCACGAGGTTTAACTAATCAGCCCCAGCATTTT,CASSARGLTNQPQHF
few,NA,TRBJ1-5,TRBV27,TGTGCCAGCAGTGCCGGGGGAAGGCTCAATCAGCCCCAGCATTTT,CASSAGGRLNQPQHF
NA,NA,TRBJ2-1,TRBV7-3,TGTGCCAGCAGCCCCTCCCTTTACAATGAGCAGTTCTTC,CASSPSLYNEQFF
few,NA,TRBJ2-3,TRBV9,TGTGCCAGCAGCGTAGACCAGTTAGATACGCAGTATTTT,CASSVDQLDTQYF
few,NA,TRBJ1-2,TRBV28,TGTGCCAGCAGTTTATCCCGCCAGTCCGGGGGCTACACCTTC,CASSLSRQSGGYTF
NA,TRBD2,TRBJ2-1,TRBV29-1,TGCAGCGTTGTTGCTTCGCGGGAGGATGAGCAGTTCTTC,CSVVASREDEQFF
NA,NA,TRBJ2-1,TRBV29-1,TGCAGCGTGGCGAAAGGGGTCGGCTCCTACAATGAGCAGTTCTTC,CSVAKGVGSYNEQFF
NA,NA,TRBJ2-1,TRBV18,TGTGCCAGCTCACCAACAGGGTTCGGGAATGAGCAGTTCTTC,CASSPTGFGNEQFF
once,TRBD2,TRBJ2-3,TRBV30,TGTGCCTGGAGCGTGTTCGGACTAGCGGGAGGAGGTACAGATACGCAGTATTTT,CAWSVFGLAGGGTDTQYF
few,TRBD1,TRBJ1-1,TRBV29-1,TGCAGCGCCGCGGACAGGGCGGTGTCCACTGAAGCTTTCTTT,CSAADRAVSTEAFF
NA,TRBD2,TRBJ2-3,TRBV29-1,TGCAGCGTTGAGGGGACTAGCGGGAGTTCCAATACGCAGTATTTT,CSVEGTSGSSNTQYF
few,NA,TRBJ2-6,TRBV15,TGTGCCACCAGCAAAGCCCGGAGCTCTGGGGCCAACGTCCTGACTTTC,CATSKARSSGANVLTF
NA,TRBD2,TRBJ2-5,TRBV28,TGTGCCAGCACCCCGGGCGGGAGAGAAGAGACCCAGTACTTC,CASTPGGREETQYF
NA,TRBD1,TRBJ1-2,TRBV6-5,TGTGCCAGCAGATCGACAGGGGAAGGAGGCTATGGCTACACCTTC,CASRSTGEGGYGYTF
NA,TRBD1,TRBJ1-2,TRBV5-1,TGCGCCAGCAGCTTGGGACAGGGGGCGGTTGGCTACACCTTC,CASSLGQGAVGYTF
NA,NA,TRBJ2-6,TRBV7-3,TGTGCCAGCAGTCCAACAGCGGCTGGGGCCAACGTCCTGACTTTC,CASSPTAAGANVLTF
once,TRBD1,TRBJ2-3,TRBV28,TGTGCCAGCAGTTTAGGAACCGGGACAGGGAATTTT,CASSLGTGTGNF
NA,NA,TRBJ2-1,TRBV29-1,TGCAGCGTTGATCCTCCCCCGGACTACCGGTTTGAGCAGTTCTTC,CSVDPPPDYRFEQFF
NA,TRBD2,TRBJ2-5,TRBV4-1,TGCGCCAGCAGCCAAGTAGCGGGAGTAGAGACCCAGTACTTC,CASSQVAGVETQYF
few,NA,TRBJ1-5,TRBV29-1,TGCAGCGTGGAACAGGGACTGGGTCAGCCCCAGCATTTT,CSVEQGLGQPQHF
few,TRBD1,TRBJ2-2,TRBV2,TGTGCCAGCAGTGCGGGACAGGGAGGCACCGGGGAGCTGTTTTTT,CASSAGQGGTGELFF
few,TRBD2,TRBJ2-3,TRBV25-1,TGTGCCACCGCGGGACTAGCGGGTGGCCCAGATACGCAGTATTTT,CATAGLAGGPDTQYF
NA,NA,TRBJ2-1,TRBV2,TGTGCCAGCAGCGCGGACAGTTACAATGAGCAGTTCTTC,CASSADSYNEQFF
few,NA,TRBJ1-2,TRBV29-1,TGCAGCGTTTCACGGGGGGGGAAGGATGGCTACACCTTC,CSVSRGGKDGYTF
NA,TRBD1,TRBJ1-1,TRBV30,TGTGCGTCAACCGGGACAGGCTATGAAGCTTTCTTT,CASTGTGYEAFF
few,TRBD2,TRBJ2-3,TRBV4-1,TGCGCCAGCAGCCAAGTACCGCGGACTAGCGGGAGTAAGGATACGCAGTATTTT,CASSQVPRTSGSKDTQYF